The 16 T cell receptor beta chains below all came from one sample that was sequenced in a study of molecular identifiers for immune sequencing clone quantification. Using its own MiXCR run on the PCR reads, TCRdb lists one record per CDR3 protein. The sample consists of 70,000 to 95,000 distinct CDR3 sequences, around a fifth of them appearing once. Specimen: naive CD8+ T cells from blood, with Jurkat cell RNA spiked in. As to subset: FACS-sorted CD8+CD4-CCR7+CD45RA+ naive T cells. The receptors shown here come from a human donor in good health. Some libraries in this study had Jurkat cell RNA spiked in.

This clonotype was seen many times. The gene calls are TRBV7-9 and TRBJ2-7; D gene unclear. CDR3 length equals 13 residues. Trimming pared 5 bases from V and 4 bases from J, leaving 12 bases between. In germline, CDR1 is SEHNR, CDR2 FQNEAQ (reference sequence). The DNA of the CDR3 is TGTGCCAGCAGCCCAAGCGCGCAGTACGAGCAGTACTTC. Protein product: CASSPSAQYEQYF. Full variable domain (remainder filled in from reference TRBV7-9 and TRBJ2-7): DTGVSQNPRHKITKRGQNVTFRCDPISEHNRLYWYRQTLGQGPEFLTYFQNEAQLEKSRLLSDRFSAERPKGSFSTLEIQRTEQGDSAMYLCASSPSAQYEQYFGPGTRLTVT.

As to this clonotype: A much larger clone lies a single base off, so this may be a read error. The CDR3 DNA reads as TGTGCCGGTAGTCCTACAGGGTTCACTGAAGCTTTCTTT. This gives the protein CAGSPTGFTEAFF. V gene TRBV19 combines with J gene TRBJ1-1, with D perhaps matching TRBD1 (6 bases). Germline CDR1 LNHDA, CDR2 SQIVND (reference sequence). CDR3 length: 13 residues.

At least ten counts were recorded for this clonotype. The genes are TRBV15 and TRBJ2-1; D uncertain. The CDR3 contains 11 residues. V shed 4 bases and J shed 7 bases, with 5 bases lying between them. Germline V gene lookup returns CDR1 LNHNV and CDR2 YYDKDF (reference sequence). The CDR3 is CATSTSNEQFF. In DNA form, the CDR3 reads TGTGCCACCAGCACCAGTAATGAGCAGTTCTTC. Full variable domain (missing parts from reference TRBV15 and TRBJ2-1): DAMVIQNPRYQVTQFGKPVTLSCSQTLNHNVMYWYQQKSSQAPKLLFHYYDKDFNNEADTPDNFQSRRPNTSFCFLDIRSPGLGDTAMYLCATSTSNEQFFGPGTRLTVL.

This clonotype was picked up many times. The chain joins TRBV20-1 to TRBJ2-7, with TRBD2 matching over 7 bases. The CDR3 extends over 14 amino acids. Germline values: CDR1 DFQATT, CDR2 SNEGSKA (reference sequence). The junction had 13 bases not matched to a gene; V was cut back by 6 bases and J by 5 bases. Here the CDR3 reads CSAHRASGLHEQYF. CDR3 coding DNA: TGCAGTGCCCATCGGGCTAGCGGCCTGCACGAGCAGTACTTC.

This clonotype appeared a single time. A much larger clone lies a single base off, so this may be a read error. The CDR3 end shows no conserved phenylalanine or tryptophan, and so a read error is likely. The chain recombines TRBV11-2 with TRBJ2-7, with 9 nucleotides matching TRBD1. The V and J ends lost 3 bases and 4 bases, in that order; junction bases with no gene match: 4. CDR3 length equals 14 residues. The germline gives CDR1 SGHAT, CDR2 FQNNGV. The CDR3 DNA is TGTGCCAGCAGCTTTCCGGGACAGGGTTACGAGCAGTACCTC. Protein sequence: CASSFPGQGYEQYL.

V is TRBV28 and J is TRBJ2-7; D gene ambiguous. The CDR3 is 13 residues long. Trimming took off 6 bases at V and 0 bases at J, with 9 bases between the two ends. CDR1 and CDR2 from the germline V gene are MDHEN and SYDVKM. In DNA form, the CDR3 reads TGTGCCAGCAGCCCGGTCGGCTCCTACGAGCAGTACTTC. Its protein is CASSPVGSYEQYF.

This clonotype has at least ten counts. The chain combines TRBV4-3 with TRBJ2-7; D is undetermined. Trimming removed 0 bases at V and 0 bases at J, with 9 bases between. This CDR3 comprises 15 residues. Per germline, CDR1 LGHNA and CDR2 YSLEER. CDR3 bases: TGCGCCAGCAGCCAAGAGTCAGGTCGCTCCTACGAGCAGTACTTC. As protein: CASSQESGRSYEQYF.

This clonotype was recorded at least ten times. V usage is TRBV10-1 and J usage is TRBJ2-3; D uncertain. The germline CDR1 and CDR2 sequences are WNHNN and SYGVQD (reference sequence). This CDR3 spans 15 amino acids. The ends were cut back, 0 bases at V and 0 bases at J, with 7 bases in the middle. The CDR3 loop reads CASSESRLSTDTQYF. CDR3 DNA sequence: TGCGCCAGCAGTGAGTCCCGACTCAGCACAGATACGCAGTATTTT.

The table lists this clonotype with a few counts. The CDR3 spells CASSQDWGGLNTEAFF. For the CDR3, the DNA is TGTGCCAGCAGCCAAGATTGGGGGGGTTTGAACACTGAAGCTTTCTTT. The rearrangement joins TRBV3-1 to TRBJ1-1, with D possibly matching TRBD1 (5 bases). CDR3 length: 16 residues. The V gene's germline CDR1 is LGHDT and CDR2 YNNKEL (reference sequence). V was clipped by 0 bases and J by 0 bases, with 11 bases between them.

This clonotype was counted ten times or more. The chain employs TRBV7-6 and TRBJ2-2; the match to TRBD2 covers 7 bases. The CDR3 totals 16 residues. Trimming at V came to 2 bases and at J to 4 bases, leaving 7 bases not matched to a gene. Per germline, CDR1 SGHVS and CDR2 FNYEAQ. CDR3 sequence: CASSLYLGGGTGELFF. The CDR3 DNA reads as TGTGCCAGCAGCTTATATCTCGGCGGGGGCACCGGGGAGCTGTTTTTT.

This clonotype has a count of ten or more. The rearrangement joins TRBV9 to TRBJ2-2; a weak D match, TRBD2 (6 bases). Germline CDR1 and CDR2: SGDLS and YYNGEE. With 0 bases removed from V and 4 bases from J, the gap between germline ends came to 13 bases. The CDR3 consists of 16 residues. CDR3 in DNA: TGTGCCAGCAGCGTAGGAGGCGGGGCCCTCACCGGGGAGCTGTTTTTT. Its protein is CASSVGGGALTGELFF.

This clonotype was seen at least ten times. V and J are TRBV6-1 and TRBJ1-1, with TRBD1 matching over 7 bases. V lost 4 bases, J lost 5 bases, and 10 bases stayed unmatched. The germline gives CDR1 MNHNS, CDR2 SASEGT. The CDR3 consists of 15 residues. The CDR3 here is CASSVSGGMDTEAFF. CDR3 nucleotide sequence: TGTGCCAGCAGTGTGTCAGGGGGTATGGATACTGAAGCTTTCTTT.

This clonotype was seen many times. The V gene is TRBV5-6, the J gene TRBJ2-3, with a possible D match to TRBD2 (6 bases). The CDR3 is 18 amino acids. In germline, CDR1 is SGHDT, CDR2 YYEEEE. Trimming cost V 4 bases and J 0 bases, with 21 bases left between them. CDR3 in DNA: TGTGCCAGCAGCCCCCGGCCACTGATAGCGGTTAGCACAGATACGCAGTATTTT. Translated, it gives CASSPRPLIAVSTDTQYF.

This clonotype appeared a few times. This clone may be a read error of a much larger clone one base away. The gene calls are TRBV4-3 and TRBJ1-1; D call uncertain. In germline, CDR1 is LGHNA, CDR2 YSLEER. The CDR3 is 16 amino acids. CDR3 nucleotides: TGCGCCAGCGGCCAAGATAGTACCGGGTCCTCCACTGAAGCTTTCTTT. Its translation: CASGQDSTGSSTEAFF.

At least ten counts were recorded for this clonotype. This chain joins TRBV5-4 and TRBJ2-7, with TRBD2 identical over 7 bases. The V and J ends lost 2 bases and 4 bases, in that order; junction bases with no gene match: 6. Looked up from germline, CDR1 is SGHNT and CDR2 is YYREEE (reference sequence). This CDR3 spans 14 amino acids. Here the CDR3 DNA reads TGTGCCAGCAGCTTTGGACTAGAAGGGTACGAGCAGTACTTC. Translated, it gives CASSFGLEGYEQYF.

This clonotype was seen ten or more times. The chain uses TRBV12-3 or TRBV12-4 and TRBJ1-6, with TRBD1 as a possible D gene (5 bases). Trimming left V 2 bases short and J 6 bases short, with 11 bases between. The CDR3 is 15 residues long. CDR3 in amino acids: CASSLQGSGNSPLHF. CDR3 DNA sequence: TGTGCCAGCAGTTTACAGGGTTCCGGTAATTCACCCCTCCACTTT.